A single sample gave rise to the 12 T cell receptor beta chains below, sequenced in a study of cytomegalovirus exposure and HLA in healthy donors. PCR involved 60 Vbeta and 13 Jbeta primers. Sequencing used immunoSEQ multiplex PCR; TCRdb keeps in-frame clones, though not all of them. The table has about 110,000 clones, approximately 76% seen once. Sequencing used PBMCs. The receptors here all came from a man younger than 35 in good health and CMV-seronegative.

The chain employs TRBV5-3 and TRBJ1-2, with 9 bases matching TRBD1. Being an ORF, TRBV5-3 has a function that is uncertain. The CDR3 extends over 18 amino acids. V gave up 3 bases and J gave up 3 bases; unmatched junction bases: 15. The CDR3 is CARSSSGTGKVQYYGYTF. For the CDR3, the DNA is TGTGCCAGAAGCTCCTCCGGGACAGGGAAGGTCCAGTACTATGGCTACACCTTC.

The gene calls are TRBV19 and TRBJ2-7; 7 nucleotides align to TRBD1. The CDR3 length is 12 residues. J lost 2 bases, V lost 11 bases, and 6 bases had no gene match. CDR1 is LNHDA and CDR2 is SQIVND in the germline V gene (reference sequence). The CDR3 nucleotides read TGTGCCGCAGGGGGACGGACCTACGAGCAGTACTTC. It encodes CAAGGRTYEQYF.

This chain joins TRBV4-3 and TRBJ1-6; 8 bases fit TRBD1. CDR3 size: 15 residues. V lost 3 bases and J lost 7; bases outside the gene matches: 5. CDR1 LGHNA and CDR2 YSLEER come from the germline V gene. The CDR3 bases are TGCGCCAGCAGCCAGCGGACAGGGCCGAATTCACCCCTCCACTTT. It is translated as CASSQRTGPNSPLHF.

This chain connects TRBV29-1 to TRBJ1-5; D is unresolved. V was shortened by 7 bases and J by 5 bases, with 15 bases between the two germline ends. Germline CDR1 SQVTM, CDR2 ANQGSEA. This CDR3 comprises 13 residues. CDR3 in DNA: TGCAGCGCCGCTCGGGGAGGTGATCAGCCCCAGCATTTT. It is translated as CSAARGGDQPQHF.

J is TRBJ1-6 and V is TRBV7-2, with D unresolved. The CDR3 is 15 residues long. Germline V lookup: CDR1 SGHTA, CDR2 FQGNSA. V was pared by 5 bases and J by 7 bases, with 15 bases between. CDR3 loop: CASSPTERGNSPLHF. In nucleotides, the CDR3 is TGTGCCAGCAGCCCCACGGAAAGAGGAAATTCACCCCTCCACTTT.

This clone was detected only a few times. The chain joins TRBV6-1 to TRBJ1-3, with D unclear. CDR1 and CDR2 (germline): MNHNS, SASEGT. The CDR3 contains 13 residues. V was shortened by 8 bases and J by 6 bases, with 14 bases between the two germline ends. CDR3 nucleotide sequence: TGTGCCAGCGTCCCCCGCGCCGCAAACACCATATATTTT. Translated, it gives CASVPRAANTIYF.

On this clone: At one boundary the junction diverges from the germline segment, which might be a read error. The CDR3 DNA reads TGTGCCAGCTCACCACCAGCTAACTATGGCTACCCCTTC. Residues: CASSPPANYGYPF. The J gene is TRBJ1-2, the V gene TRBV18, with D uncertain. This CDR3 is 13 amino acids long. In germline, CDR1 is KGHSH, CDR2 LQKENI.

Note on this clone: The conserved final phenylalanine or tryptophan is absent from the CDR3, which likely points to a read error. The CDR3, as DNA: TGTGCCAGCAGTGGACAGGGGTCGAATCAGCCCCAGCATCTT. Its translation is CASSGQGSNQPQHL. This chain links TRBV6-6 with TRBJ1-5; 9 bases are a match to TRBD1. V dropped 5 bases and J dropped 4; count of bases not matched to a gene: 3. The CDR3 spans 14 residues. Looked up from germline, CDR1 is MNHNY and CDR2 is SVGAGI (reference sequence).

The CDR3 DNA reads as TGTGCCAGCAGCCCCTTGGGCACTAGCGGGGGGATTCAAGAGACCCAGTACTTC. This gives the protein CASSPLGTSGGIQETQYF. The V gene is TRBV28, the J gene TRBJ2-5; 12 bases align to TRBD2. The junction had 13 bases not matched to a gene; V was cut back by 6 bases and J by 2 bases. The length of the CDR3 is 18 residues. CDR1 is MDHEN, CDR2 SYDVKM, per germline.

The chain couples TRBV14 to TRBJ2-1, with D possibly TRBD2 on 5 matching bases. The CDR3 is made up of 16 amino acids. Germline values: CDR1 SGHDN, CDR2 FVKESK. Trimming cost V 2 bases and J 2 bases, with 13 bases left between them. Here the CDR3 DNA reads TGTGCCAGCAGCCAATTTGCTAGCTTCACCTACAATGAGCAGTTCTTC. This codes for CASSQFASFTYNEQFF.

This clone has more than one count but fewer than ten. The chain employs TRBV29-1 and TRBJ2-7; maybe TRBD1 (6 bases). V lost 4 bases, J lost 0 bases, and 10 bases lay in between. Germline V gene lookup returns CDR1 SQVTM and CDR2 ANQGSEA. The CDR3 is made up of 13 amino acids. CDR3 nucleotide sequence: TGCAGCGTTGTTAGGGACAACTCCTACGAGCAGTACTTC. Protein sequence: CSVVRDNSYEQYF.

The chain recombines TRBV4-3 with TRBJ2-3, with D possibly matching TRBD2 (6 bases). CDR1 LGHNA and CDR2 YSLEER come from the germline V gene. V lost 4 bases, J lost 0 bases, and 17 bases lay in between. The CDR3 runs to 17 residues. In DNA, the CDR3 is TGCGCCAGCAGCCCCAGTCTGGGGGGAGGTAGCACAGATACGCAGTATTTT. Translating gives CASSPSLGGGSTDTQYF.